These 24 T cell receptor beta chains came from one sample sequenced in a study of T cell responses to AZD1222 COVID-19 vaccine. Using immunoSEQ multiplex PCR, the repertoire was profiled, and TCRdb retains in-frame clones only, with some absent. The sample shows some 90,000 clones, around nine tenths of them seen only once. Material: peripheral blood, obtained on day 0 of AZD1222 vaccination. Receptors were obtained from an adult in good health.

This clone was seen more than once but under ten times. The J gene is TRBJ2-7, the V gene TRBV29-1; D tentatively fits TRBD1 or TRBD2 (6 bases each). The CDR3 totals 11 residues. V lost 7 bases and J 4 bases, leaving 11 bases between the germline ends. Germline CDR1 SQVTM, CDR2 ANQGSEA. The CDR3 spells CSGGAEYEQYF. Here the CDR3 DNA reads TGCAGCGGGGGGGCAGAGTACGAGCAGTACTTC.

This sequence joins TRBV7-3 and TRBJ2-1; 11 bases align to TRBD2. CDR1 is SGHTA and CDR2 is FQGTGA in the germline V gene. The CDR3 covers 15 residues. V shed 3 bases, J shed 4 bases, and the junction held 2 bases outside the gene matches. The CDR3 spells CASSLTSGVYNEQFF. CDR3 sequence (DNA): TGTGCCAGCAGCTTGACTAGCGGGGTATACAATGAGCAGTTCTTC.

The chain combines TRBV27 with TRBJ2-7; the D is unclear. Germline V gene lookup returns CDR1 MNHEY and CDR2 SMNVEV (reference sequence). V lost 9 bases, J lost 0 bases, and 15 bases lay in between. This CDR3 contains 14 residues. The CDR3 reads CARNVRTGSYEQYF. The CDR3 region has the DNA TGTGCCAGGAATGTACGGACGGGCTCCTACGAGCAGTACTTC.

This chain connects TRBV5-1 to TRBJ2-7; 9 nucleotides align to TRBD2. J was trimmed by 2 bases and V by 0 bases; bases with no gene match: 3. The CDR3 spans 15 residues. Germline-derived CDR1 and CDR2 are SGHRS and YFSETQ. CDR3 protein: CASSLDSGSPYEQYF. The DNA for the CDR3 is TGCGCCAGCAGCTTGGATAGCGGGAGTCCCTACGAGCAGTACTTC.

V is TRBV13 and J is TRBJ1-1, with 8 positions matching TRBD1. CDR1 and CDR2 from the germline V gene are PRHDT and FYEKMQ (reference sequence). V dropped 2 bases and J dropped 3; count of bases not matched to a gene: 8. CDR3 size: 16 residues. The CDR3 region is CASSLRQGRGDTEAFF. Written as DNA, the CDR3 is TGTGCCAGCAGCTTACGACAGGGGAGGGGGGACACTGAAGCTTTCTTT.

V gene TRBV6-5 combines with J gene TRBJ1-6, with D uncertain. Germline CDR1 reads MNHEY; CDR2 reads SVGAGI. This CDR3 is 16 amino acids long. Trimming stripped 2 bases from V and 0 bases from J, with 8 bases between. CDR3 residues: CASSYAQSSYNSPLHF. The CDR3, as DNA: TGTGCCAGCAGTTACGCACAGAGCTCCTATAATTCACCCCTCCACTTT.

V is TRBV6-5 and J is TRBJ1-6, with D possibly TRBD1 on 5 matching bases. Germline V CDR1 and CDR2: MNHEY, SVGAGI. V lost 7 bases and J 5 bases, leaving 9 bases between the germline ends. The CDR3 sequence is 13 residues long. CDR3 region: CASTLQDNSPLHF. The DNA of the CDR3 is TGTGCCAGCACCCTACAGGATAATTCACCCCTCCACTTT.

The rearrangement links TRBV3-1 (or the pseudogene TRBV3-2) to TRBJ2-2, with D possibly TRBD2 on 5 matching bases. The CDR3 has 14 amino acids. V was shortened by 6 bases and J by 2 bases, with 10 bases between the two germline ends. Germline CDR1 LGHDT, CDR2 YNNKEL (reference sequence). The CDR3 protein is CASRTIINTGELFF. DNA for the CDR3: TGTGCCAGCAGGACTATCATCAACACCGGGGAGCTGTTTTTT.

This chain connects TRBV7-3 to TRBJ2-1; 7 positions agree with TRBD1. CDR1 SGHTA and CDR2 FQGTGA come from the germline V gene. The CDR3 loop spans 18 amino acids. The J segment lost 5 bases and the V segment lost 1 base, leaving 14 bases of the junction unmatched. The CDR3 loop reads CASSLRNTGSGGNNEQFF. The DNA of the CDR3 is TGTGCCAGCAGCTTAAGGAATACAGGTTCAGGGGGAAACAATGAGCAGTTCTTC.

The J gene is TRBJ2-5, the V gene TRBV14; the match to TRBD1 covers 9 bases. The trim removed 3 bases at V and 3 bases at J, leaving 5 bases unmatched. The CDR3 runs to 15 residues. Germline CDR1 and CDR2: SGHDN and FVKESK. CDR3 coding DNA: TGTGCCAGCAGCCATTTGGGACAGGGAAAAGAGACCCAGTACTTC. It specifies CASSHLGQGKETQYF.

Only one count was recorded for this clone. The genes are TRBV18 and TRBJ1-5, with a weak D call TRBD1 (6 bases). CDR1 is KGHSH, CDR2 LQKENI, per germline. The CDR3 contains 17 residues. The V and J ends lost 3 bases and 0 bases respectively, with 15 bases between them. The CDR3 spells CASSPLEGGGSNQPQHF. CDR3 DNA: TGTGCCAGCTCACCTCTGGAAGGGGGAGGTAGCAATCAGCCCCAGCATTTT.

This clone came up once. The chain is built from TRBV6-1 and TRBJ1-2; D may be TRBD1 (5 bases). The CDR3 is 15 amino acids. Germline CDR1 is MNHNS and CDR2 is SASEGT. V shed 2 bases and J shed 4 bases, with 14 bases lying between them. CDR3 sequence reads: CASSEIKWGGYGYTF. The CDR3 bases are TGTGCCAGCAGTGAAATTAAGTGGGGGGGCTATGGCTACACCTTC.

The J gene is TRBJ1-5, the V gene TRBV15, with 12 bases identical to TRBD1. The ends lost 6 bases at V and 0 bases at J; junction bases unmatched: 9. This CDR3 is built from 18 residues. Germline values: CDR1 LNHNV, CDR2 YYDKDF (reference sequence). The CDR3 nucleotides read TGTGCCACCAGTGGGGGACAGGGGGCGGGATATAGCAATCAGCCCCAGCATTTT. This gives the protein CATSGGQGAGYSNQPQHF.

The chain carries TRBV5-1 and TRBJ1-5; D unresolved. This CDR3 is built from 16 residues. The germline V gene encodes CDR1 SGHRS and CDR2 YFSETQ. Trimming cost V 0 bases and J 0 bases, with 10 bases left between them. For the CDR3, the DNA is TGCGCCAGCAGCTTGGGGATATATCCTAGCAATCAGCCCCAGCATTTT. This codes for CASSLGIYPSNQPQHF.

The CDR3, as DNA: TGTGCCAGCTCACCAGCCGGACAGACTAATTCACCCCTCCACTTT. It codes for CASSPAGQTNSPLHF. V and J are TRBV18 and TRBJ1-6; weak D call: TRBD1 (6 bases). The CDR3 spans 15 residues. CDR1 is KGHSH, CDR2 LQKENI, per germline. Trimming stripped 2 bases from V and 6 bases from J, with 11 bases between.

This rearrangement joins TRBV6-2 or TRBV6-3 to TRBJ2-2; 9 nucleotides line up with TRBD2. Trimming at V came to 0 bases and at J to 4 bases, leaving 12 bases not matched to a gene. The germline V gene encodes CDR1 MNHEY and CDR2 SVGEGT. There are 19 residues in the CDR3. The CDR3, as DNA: TGTGCCAGCAGTTACTCGAGCCGCCTAGCGGGAATAGGCACCGGGGAGCTGTTTTTT. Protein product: CASSYSSRLAGIGTGELFF.

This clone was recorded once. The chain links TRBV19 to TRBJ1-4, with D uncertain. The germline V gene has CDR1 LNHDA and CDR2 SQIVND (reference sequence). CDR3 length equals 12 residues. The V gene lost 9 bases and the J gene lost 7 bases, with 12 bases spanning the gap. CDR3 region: CASLGLREKLFF. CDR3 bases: TGTGCCAGCCTAGGGTTGCGTGAAAAACTGTTTTTT.

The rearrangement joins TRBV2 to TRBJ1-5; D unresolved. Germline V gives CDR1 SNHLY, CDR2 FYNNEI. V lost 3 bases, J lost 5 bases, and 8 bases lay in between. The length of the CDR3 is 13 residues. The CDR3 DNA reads TGTGCCAGCAGTGATCGCCTTTATCAGCCCCAGCATTTT. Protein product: CASSDRLYQPQHF.

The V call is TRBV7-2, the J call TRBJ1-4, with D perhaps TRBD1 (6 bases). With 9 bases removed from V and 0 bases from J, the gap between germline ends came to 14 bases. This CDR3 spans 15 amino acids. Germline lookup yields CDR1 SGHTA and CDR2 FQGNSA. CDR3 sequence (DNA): TGTGCCAGTAAGCGACAGGTTGCAACTAATGAAAAACTGTTTTTT. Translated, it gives CASKRQVATNEKLFF. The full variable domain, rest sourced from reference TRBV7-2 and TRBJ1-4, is GAGVSQSPSNKVTEKGKDVELRCDPISGHTALYWYRQSLGQGLEFLIYFQGNSAPDKSGLPSDRFSAERTGGSVSTLTIQRTQQEDSAVYLCASKRQVATNEKLFFGSGTQLSVL.

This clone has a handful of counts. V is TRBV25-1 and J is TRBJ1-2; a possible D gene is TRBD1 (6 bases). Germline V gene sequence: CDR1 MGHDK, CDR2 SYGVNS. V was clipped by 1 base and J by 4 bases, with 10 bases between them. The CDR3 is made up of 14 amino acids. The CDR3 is CASSEFGGGYGYTF. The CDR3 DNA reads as TGTGCCAGCAGTGAATTTGGGGGCGGCTATGGCTACACCTTC.

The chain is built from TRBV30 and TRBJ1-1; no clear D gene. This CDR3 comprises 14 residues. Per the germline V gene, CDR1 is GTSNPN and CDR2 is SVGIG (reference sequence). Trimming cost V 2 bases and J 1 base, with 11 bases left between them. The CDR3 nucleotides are TGTGCCTGGAGTTGGAGAGTGGGGAACACTGAAGCTTTCTTT. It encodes CAWSWRVGNTEAFF.

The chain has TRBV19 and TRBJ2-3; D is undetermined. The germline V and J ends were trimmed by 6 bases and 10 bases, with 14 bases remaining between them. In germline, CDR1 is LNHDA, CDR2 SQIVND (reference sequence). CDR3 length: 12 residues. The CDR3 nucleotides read TGTGCCAGTAGCCCCCGTCCCGGGCCGCAGTATTTT. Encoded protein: CASSPRPGPQYF.

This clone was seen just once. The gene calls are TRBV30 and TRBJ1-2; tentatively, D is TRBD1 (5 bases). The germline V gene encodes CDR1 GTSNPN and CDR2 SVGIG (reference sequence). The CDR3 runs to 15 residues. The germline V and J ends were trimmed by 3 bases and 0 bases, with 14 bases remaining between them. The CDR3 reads CAWRTRTHTNYGYTF. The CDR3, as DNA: TGTGCCTGGAGGACTCGGACACACACTAACTATGGCTACACCTTC.

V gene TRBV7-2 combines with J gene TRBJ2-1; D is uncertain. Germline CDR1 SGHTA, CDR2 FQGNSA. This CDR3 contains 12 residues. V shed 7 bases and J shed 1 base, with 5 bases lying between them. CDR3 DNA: TGTGCCAGCACGCCATCCTACAATGAGCAGTTCTTC. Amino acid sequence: CASTPSYNEQFF.